The present entry profiles one TCR beta chain with its context. The source of the sample is a study of blood T cell repertoires in COVID-19. Overall study: Nucleic acid was either cDNA or gDNA, and it came from T cells, B-cell-depleted T cells, or PBMCs.

Patients at the Seattle site were enrolled during active infection and followed longitudinally. Original processing methods: Reference gene primers were amplified, and this amplification served to estimate nucleated cell counts. The method was immunoSEQ multiplex PCR; TCRdb's version includes in-frame clones alone and lacks a portion of them. D and trimming were read from the DNA, whereas the V and J calls and clone size are those reported in that table. The table lists approximately 110,000 clones, around 76% of them singletons, with 6% in the top ten. The TCR was taken from a man older than 75 with COVID-19, enrolled during active disease. The sequencing sample was made of peripheral blood.

CDR3 nucleotide sequence: TGCGCCAGCAGCTCCCGGAGGGAGCGCGCGGACAATGAGCAGTTCTTC. Translated, it gives CASSSRRERADNEQFF. The chain is built from TRBV5-1 and TRBJ2-1; a possible D gene is TRBD2 (6 bases). Germline lookup yields CDR1 SGHRS and CDR2 YFSETQ. This CDR3 spans 16 amino acids. Between the trimmed V and J ends, which lost 3 bases and 5 bases, there was a span of 18 bases. Drawing the rest from reference TRBV5-1 and TRBJ2-1, the complete variable domain is KAGVTQTPRYLIKTRGQQVTLSCSPISGHRSVSWYQQTPGQGLQFLFEYFSETQRNKGNFPGRFSGRQFSNSRSEMNVSTLELGDSALYLCASSSRRERADNEQFFGPGTRLTVL.